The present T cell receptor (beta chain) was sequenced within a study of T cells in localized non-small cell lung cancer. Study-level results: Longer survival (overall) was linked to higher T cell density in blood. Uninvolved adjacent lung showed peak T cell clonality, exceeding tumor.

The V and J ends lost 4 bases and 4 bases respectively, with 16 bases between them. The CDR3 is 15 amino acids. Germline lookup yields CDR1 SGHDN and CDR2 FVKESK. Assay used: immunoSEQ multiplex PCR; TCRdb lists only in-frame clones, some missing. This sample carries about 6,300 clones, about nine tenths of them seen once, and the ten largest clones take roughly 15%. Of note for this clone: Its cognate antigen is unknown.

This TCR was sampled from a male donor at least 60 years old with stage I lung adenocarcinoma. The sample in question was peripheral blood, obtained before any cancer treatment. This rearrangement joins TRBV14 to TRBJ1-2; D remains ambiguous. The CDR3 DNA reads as TGTGCCAGCAGCCTAGAACAGATTCCGGGCTATGGCTACACCTTC. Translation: CASSLEQIPGYGYTF.